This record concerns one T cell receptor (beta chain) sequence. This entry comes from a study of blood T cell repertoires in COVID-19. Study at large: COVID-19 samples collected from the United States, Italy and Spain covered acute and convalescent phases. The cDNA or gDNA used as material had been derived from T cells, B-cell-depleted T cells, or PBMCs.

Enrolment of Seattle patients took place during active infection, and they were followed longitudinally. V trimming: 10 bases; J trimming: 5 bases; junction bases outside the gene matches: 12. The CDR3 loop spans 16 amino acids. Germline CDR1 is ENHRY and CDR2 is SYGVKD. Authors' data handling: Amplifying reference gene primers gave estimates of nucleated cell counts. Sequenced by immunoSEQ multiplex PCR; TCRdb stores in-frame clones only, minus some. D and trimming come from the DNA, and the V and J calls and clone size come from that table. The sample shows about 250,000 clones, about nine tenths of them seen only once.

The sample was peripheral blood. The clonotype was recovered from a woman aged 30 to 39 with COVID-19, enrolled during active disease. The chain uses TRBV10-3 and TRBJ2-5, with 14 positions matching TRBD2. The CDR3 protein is CATAGTSGSLGETQYF. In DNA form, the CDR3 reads TGTGCCACCGCCGGGACTAGCGGGAGTCTAGGGGAGACCCAGTACTTC.